These 21 T cell receptor beta chains came from one sample sequenced in a study of beta chain features in type 1 diabetes. The sequenced template was cDNA made from the entire isolated RNA. Sequenced by immunoSEQ multiplex PCR; TCRdb stores in-frame clones only, minus some. The sample contains 970,000 or so clones, 15% to 20% of which appear only once. The specimen was naive CD4+ T cells from blood. The receptors here all came from a woman aged 18-29 years in good health.

This clone was recorded a few times. The chain has TRBV7-9 and TRBJ2-7; 7 nucleotides align to TRBD1. The CDR3 has 14 residues. CDR1 and CDR2 (germline): SEHNR, FQNEAQ (reference sequence). V lost 5 bases and J lost 5; bases outside the gene matches: 9. CDR3 amino acids: CASSRDRGQDEQYF. CDR3 coding DNA: TGTGCCAGCAGCCGAGATAGGGGGCAGGACGAGCAGTACTTC.

This clone was recorded a few times. The V and J genes are TRBV5-1 and TRBJ2-3; 8 bases agree with TRBD2. The CDR3 has 16 amino acids. Trimming at V came to 4 bases and at J to 6 bases, leaving 13 bases not matched to a gene. Germline loops: CDR1 SGHRS, CDR2 YFSETQ. The CDR3 nucleotides are TGCGCCAGCAGCCCCGGTTTAGCGGGAAGTTCGGATACGCAGTATTTT. This translates into CASSPGLAGSSDTQYF.

The chain combines TRBV29-1 with TRBJ2-1, with TRBD1 matching over 9 bases. The length of the CDR3 is 12 residues. Germline V lookup: CDR1 SQVTM, CDR2 ANQGSEA. V lost 6 bases and J lost 9; bases outside the gene matches: 6. The CDR3 is CSVGQGRFEQFF. The CDR3 DNA reads TGCAGCGTGGGACAGGGTCGGTTTGAGCAGTTCTTC.

The gene calls are TRBV10-3 and TRBJ1-5, with TRBD1 matching 8 bases. CDR1 and CDR2 (germline): ENHRY, SYGVKD. The CDR3 consists of 15 residues. Trimming took 7 bases from V and 3 from J; bases not matched to a gene: 8. The CDR3 sequence: CAIIRQGRFNQPQHF. Written as DNA, the CDR3 is TGTGCCATCATTAGACAGGGGCGTTTCAATCAGCCCCAGCATTTT.

In its sample, this clone was seen many times. For the CDR3, the DNA is TGTGCCTCACTGGGGGACAACCAAGAGACCCAGTACTTC. Amino acids: CASLGDNQETQYF. The V call is TRBV10-3, the J call TRBJ2-5, with D maybe TRBD1 (6 bases). This CDR3 has 13 residues. Germline V gene sequence: CDR1 ENHRY, CDR2 SYGVKD. V was trimmed by 11 bases and J by 0 bases, leaving 13 bases between them.

J is TRBJ2-3 and V is TRBV18; TRBD2 agrees at 12 bases. Germline loops: CDR1 KGHSH, CDR2 LQKENI. After removal of 5 bases from V and 2 bases from J, the junction contained 5 bases not matched to a gene. The CDR3 is made up of 16 amino acids. The CDR3 here is CASSGTSGRLTDTQYF. For the CDR3, the DNA is TGTGCCAGCTCAGGAACTAGCGGGAGGCTCACAGATACGCAGTATTTT.

This clone was observed a few times. The CDR3 spells CASSHAAGTSVGPYNEQFF. CDR3 DNA sequence: TGCGCCAGCAGCCACGCAGCCGGGACTAGCGTCGGCCCCTACAATGAGCAGTTCTTC. The chain combines TRBV4-3 with TRBJ2-1, with 10 bases identical to TRBD2. CDR1 is LGHNA, CDR2 YSLEER, per germline. Trimming cost V 3 bases and J 2 bases; bases outside gene matches: 13. The CDR3 extends over 19 amino acids.

The rearrangement uses TRBV5-4 and TRBJ2-2; D gene ambiguous. The CDR3 totals 14 residues. Trimming took 0 bases from V and 2 from J, leaving 5 bases between them. The germline V gene has CDR1 SGHNT and CDR2 YYREEE (reference sequence). The CDR3 spells CASSLAFNTGELFF. In DNA, the CDR3 is TGTGCCAGCAGCTTGGCCTTCAACACCGGGGAGCTGTTTTTT.

The rearrangement uses TRBV18 and TRBJ1-2, with D possibly TRBD1 on 5 matching bases. The CDR3 contains 14 residues. Trimming left V 3 bases short and J 6 bases short, with 14 bases between. CDR1 is KGHSH and CDR2 is LQKENI in the germline V gene. CDR3 nucleotides: TGTGCCAGCTCACCTACGACAGACTACAATGGCTACACCTTC. Its translation: CASSPTTDYNGYTF. The complete variable domain, with remaining parts taken from reference TRBV18 and TRBJ1-2, reads NAGVMQNPRHLVRRRGQEARLRCSPMKGHSHVYWYRQLPEEGLKFMVYLQKENIIDESGMPKERFSAEFPKEGPSILRIQQVVRGDSAAYFCASSPTTDYNGYTFGSGTRLTVV.

This clone was counted only a few times. Here the CDR3 reads CASSRSSGYNEQFF. CDR3 coding DNA: TGTGCCAGCAGCCGGTCTAGCGGTTACAATGAGCAGTTCTTC. This chain connects TRBV6-6 to TRBJ2-1, with 7 bases fitting TRBD2. This CDR3 region has 14 residues. Trimming removed 6 bases from V and 4 bases from J; junction bases left unmatched: 6. Germline loops: CDR1 MNHNY, CDR2 SVGAGI (reference sequence).

The chain uses TRBV14 and TRBJ2-5, with D unresolved. Germline values: CDR1 SGHDN, CDR2 FVKESK. The V and J ends lost 5 bases and 1 base respectively, with 8 bases between them. There are 13 residues in the CDR3. The CDR3 protein is CASSRHLQETQYF. The CDR3 nucleotides are TGTGCCAGCAGCAGACACCTCCAAGAGACCCAGTACTTC.

This clone appeared a few times. V is TRBV18 and J is TRBJ2-5; weak D call: TRBD2 (5 bases). The CDR3 is made up of 15 amino acids. Per the germline V gene, CDR1 is KGHSH and CDR2 is LQKENI. The V end lost 2 bases, the J end lost 1 base, and 11 bases lay between the germline ends. The CDR3 loop is CASSPFSSGQETQYF. The CDR3 DNA follows: TGTGCCAGCTCACCATTCTCGAGCGGCCAAGAGACCCAGTACTTC.

This clone was found a few times. The chain is built from TRBV5-4 and TRBJ2-7, with a possible D match to TRBD1 (6 bases). The CDR3 contains 16 residues. Trimming took off 0 bases at V and 2 bases at J, with 15 bases between the two ends. CDR1 is SGHNT and CDR2 is YYREEE in the germline V gene (reference sequence). The CDR3 here is CASSLVGTSFAYEQYF. The CDR3 bases are TGTGCCAGCAGCTTGGTAGGGACAAGTTTTGCCTACGAGCAGTACTTC. Full variable domain (remainder filled in from reference TRBV5-4 and TRBJ2-7): ETGVTQSPTHLIKTRGQQVTLRCSSQSGHNTVSWYQQALGQGPQFIFQYYREEENGRGNFPPRFSGLQFPNYSSELNVNALELDDSALYLCASSLVGTSFAYEQYFGPGTRLTVT.

This clone came up a few times. This rearrangement joins TRBV5-1 to TRBJ2-1, with 12 bases aligning to TRBD2. The trim removed 7 bases at V and 5 bases at J, leaving 13 bases unmatched. Germline CDR1 reads SGHRS; CDR2 reads YFSETQ. The CDR3 extends over 17 amino acids. CDR3 coding DNA: TGCGCCAGCGGACCGTTGCCGGGACTAGCGGGCCACAATGAGCAGTTCTTC. Protein product: CASGPLPGLAGHNEQFF.

This clone has only a few counts. The chain is built from TRBV5-5 and TRBJ2-5, with D perhaps matching TRBD2 (6 bases). The CDR3 sequence is 13 residues long. In germline, CDR1 is SGHKS, CDR2 YYEKEE (reference sequence). The ends were cut back, 4 bases at V and 2 bases at J, with 9 bases in the middle. The DNA for the CDR3 is TGTGCCAGCAGCCCGACTAGTCAAGAGACCCAGTACTTC. Its translation is CASSPTSQETQYF.

The rearrangement joins TRBV5-1 to TRBJ2-6, with D possibly being TRBD1 (6 bases). The CDR3 consists of 16 residues. V shed 5 bases and J shed 1 base, with 13 bases lying between them. Germline V gene data show CDR1 as SGHRS and CDR2 as YFSETQ. CDR3 residues: CASSRDTGSGANVLTF. CDR3 DNA: TGCGCCAGCAGTCGGGACACGGGATCTGGGGCCAACGTCCTGACTTTC.

The chain joins TRBV5-1 to TRBJ2-1; TRBD1 matches at 9 bases. The V and J ends lost 5 bases and 10 bases, in that order; junction bases with no gene match: 7. CDR1 SGHRS and CDR2 YFSETQ come from the germline V gene. This CDR3 is 13 amino acids long. For the CDR3, the DNA is TGCGCCAGCAGACCGGGACAGGGTTACGAGCAGTTCTTC. Translation gives CASRPGQGYEQFF.

This clone was observed a handful of times. The genes are TRBV7-2 and TRBJ1-4; D is undetermined. V shed 5 bases and J shed 6 bases, with 16 bases lying between them. This CDR3 is built from 15 residues. Germline CDR1 SGHTA, CDR2 FQGNSA. CDR3 in amino acids: CASSALGQVYEKLFF. CDR3 coding DNA: TGTGCCAGCAGCGCCCTCGGGCAGGTTTATGAAAAACTGTTTTTT.

The chain is built from TRBV28 and TRBJ2-3; D may be TRBD2 (5 bases). The CDR3 totals 14 residues. Trimming cost V 5 bases and J 3 bases, with 12 bases left between them. Looked up from germline, CDR1 is MDHEN and CDR2 is SYDVKM. The CDR3 protein is CASSGPRETDTQYF. CDR3 sequence (DNA): TGTGCCAGCAGTGGCCCCCGGGAAACAGATACGCAGTATTTT.

V is TRBV5-4 and J is TRBJ2-3, with 10 bases fitting TRBD1. Germline V gene sequence: CDR1 SGHNT, CDR2 YYREEE (reference sequence). The CDR3 has 14 residues. V shed 4 bases, J shed 6 bases, and the junction held 5 bases outside the gene matches. The CDR3 region is CASSLGTGDDTQYF. The CDR3 DNA reads as TGTGCCAGCAGCCTCGGGACAGGGGACGATACGCAGTATTTT. Complete variable domain (other parts from reference TRBV5-4 and TRBJ2-3): ETGVTQSPTHLIKTRGQQVTLRCSSQSGHNTVSWYQQALGQGPQFIFQYYREEENGRGNFPPRFSGLQFPNYSSELNVNALELDDSALYLCASSLGTGDDTQYFGPGTRLTVL.

V is TRBV7-2 and J is TRBJ2-7; D remains ambiguous. The V end lost 4 bases, the J end lost 4 bases, and 8 bases lay between the germline ends. The CDR3 loop spans 12 amino acids. Germline V gene lookup returns CDR1 SGHTA and CDR2 FQGNSA. The CDR3 spells CASSYDRYEQYF. CDR3 DNA sequence: TGTGCCAGCAGCTACGACCGATACGAGCAGTACTTC.